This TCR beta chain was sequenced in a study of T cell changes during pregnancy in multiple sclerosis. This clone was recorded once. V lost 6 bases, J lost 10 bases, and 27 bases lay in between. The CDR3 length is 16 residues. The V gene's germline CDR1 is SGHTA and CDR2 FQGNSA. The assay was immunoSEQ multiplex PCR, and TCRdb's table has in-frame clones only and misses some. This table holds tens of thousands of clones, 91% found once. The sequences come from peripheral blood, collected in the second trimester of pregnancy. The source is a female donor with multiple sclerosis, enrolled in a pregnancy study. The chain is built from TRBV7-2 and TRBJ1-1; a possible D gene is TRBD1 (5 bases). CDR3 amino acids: CASRRPDYGGEDVAFF. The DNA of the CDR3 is TGTGCCAGCAGGCGTCCGGATTACGGGGGGGAGGATGTAGCTTTCTTT.